The source of this T cell receptor (beta chain) is a study of PD-1 blockade in classical Hodgkin lymphoma. General observations from the study: Individuals initiating nivolumab under 1 year after ASCT were excluded.

Every single patient, without exception, relapsed after autologous stem cell transplantation, and brentuximab vedotin exposure varied. Clones were sequenced by immunoSEQ multiplex PCR, and TCRdb holds only the in-frame ones, with some missing. This table has approximately 6,400 clones, over 60% appearing once. The V end was cut by 3 bases, the J end by 6 bases, with 18 bases between. Germline CDR1 reads KGHSH; CDR2 reads LQKENI. The CDR3 consists of 15 residues. By proportion, this clone is hyperexpanded. As yet, its antigen is unknown. The sequences come from peripheral blood mononuclear cells (PBMCs), collected before the second cycle of nivolumab. The chain combines TRBV18 with TRBJ2-7; D remains unclear. This receptor was obtained from a human donor with classical Hodgkin lymphoma. CDR3 nucleotide sequence: TGTGCCAGCTCACCGCCCCAGACCGTCTTCGGCGAGCAGTACTTC. Its translation: CASSPPQTVFGEQYF. Drawing the rest from reference TRBV18 and TRBJ2-7, the complete variable domain is NAGVMQNPRHLVRRRGQEARLRCSPMKGHSHVYWYRQLPEEGLKFMVYLQKENIIDESGMPKERFSAEFPKEGPSILRIQQVVRGDSAAYFCASSPPQTVFGEQYFGPGTRLTVT.